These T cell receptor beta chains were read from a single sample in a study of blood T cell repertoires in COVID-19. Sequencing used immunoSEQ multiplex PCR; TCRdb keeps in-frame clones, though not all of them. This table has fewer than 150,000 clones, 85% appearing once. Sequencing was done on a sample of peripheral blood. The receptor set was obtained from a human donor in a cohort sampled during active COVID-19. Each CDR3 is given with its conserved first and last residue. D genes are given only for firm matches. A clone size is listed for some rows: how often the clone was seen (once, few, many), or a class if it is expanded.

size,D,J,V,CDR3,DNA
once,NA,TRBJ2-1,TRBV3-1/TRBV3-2,CASSQIISSSYNEQFF,TGTGCCAGCAGCCAAATTATCTCCTCCTCCTACAATGAGCAGTTCTTC
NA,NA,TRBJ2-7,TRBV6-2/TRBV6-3,CASSYSVRLVYEQYF,TGTGCCAGCAGTTACTCGGTCAGGCTCGTCTACGAGCAGTACTTC
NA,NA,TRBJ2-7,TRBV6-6,CASSTLRLGSSYEQYF,TGTGCCAGCAGTACCCTTCGACTAGGAAGCTCCTACGAGCAGTACTTC
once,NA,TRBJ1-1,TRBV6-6,CASSWSGEAFF,TGTGCCAGCAGTTGGAGCGGTGAAGCTTTCTTT
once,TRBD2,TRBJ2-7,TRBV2,CASSDYTSGGLSYEQYF,TGTGCCAGCAGTGATTACACTAGCGGGGGGCTCTCCTACGAGCAGTACTTC
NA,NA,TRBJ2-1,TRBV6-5,CASSYRASVNEQFF,TGTGCCAGCAGTTACCGAGCCAGCGTCAATGAGCAGTTCTTC
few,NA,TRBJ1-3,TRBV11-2,CASSLDRGNTIYF,TGTGCCAGCAGCTTAGATCGGGGAAACACCATATATTTT
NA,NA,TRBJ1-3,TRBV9,CASSVEGVGNTIYF,TGTGCCAGCAGCGTAGAAGGGGTTGGAAACACCATATATTTT
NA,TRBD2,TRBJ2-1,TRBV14,CASSQRGLAGGTAYNEQFF,TGTGCCAGCAGCCAGAGGGGACTAGCGGGGGGCACCGCCTACAATGAGCAGTTCTTC
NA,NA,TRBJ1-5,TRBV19,CASSIMGRRNQPQHF,TGTGCCAGTAGTATCATGGGCAGGAGGAATCAGCCCCAGCATTTT
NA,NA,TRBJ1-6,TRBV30,CAWALRQGRDSPLHF,TGTGCCTGGGCCCTGAGGCAGGGGCGCGATTCACCCCTCCACTTT
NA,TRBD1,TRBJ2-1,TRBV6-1,CASSERAGGSYNEQFF,TGTGCCAGCAGTGAACGGGCAGGGGGCTCCTACAATGAGCAGTTCTTC
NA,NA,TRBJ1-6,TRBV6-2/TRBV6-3,CASSYPPDINSPLHF,TGTGCCAGCAGTTACCCGCCGGACATTAATTCACCCCTCCACTTT
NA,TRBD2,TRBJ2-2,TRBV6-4,CASRETSAGELFF,TGTGCCAGCAGAGAGACTAGCGCCGGGGAGCTGTTTTTT
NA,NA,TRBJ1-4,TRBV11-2,CASSLDPQENEKLFF,TGTGCCAGCAGCTTAGATCCACAGGAAAATGAAAAACTGTTTTTT
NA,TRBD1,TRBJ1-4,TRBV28,CASSFSQGANEKLFF,TGTGCCAGCAGTTTCTCACAGGGGGCTAATGAAAAACTGTTTTTT
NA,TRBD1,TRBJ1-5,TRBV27,CASSLFPSGQVNQPQHF,TGTGCCAGCAGTTTATTTCCCTCTGGACAGGTCAATCAGCCCCAGCATTTT
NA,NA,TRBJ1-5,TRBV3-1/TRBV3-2,CASSHLNQPQHF,TGTGCCAGCAGCCATTTAAATCAGCCCCAGCATTTT
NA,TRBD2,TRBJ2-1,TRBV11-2,CASSPRTSGDEQFF,TGTGCCAGCAGCCCGCGGACTAGCGGGGATGAGCAGTTCTTC
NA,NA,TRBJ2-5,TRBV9,CASSPGQPLGETQYF,TGTGCCAGCAGCCCCGGACAGCCCCTCGGAGAGACCCAGTACTTC
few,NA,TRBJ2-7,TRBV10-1,CASSEGGQGGEQYF,TGCGCCAGCAGTGAAGGAGGTCAGGGAGGCGAGCAGTACTTC
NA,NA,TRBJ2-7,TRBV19,CASSIVGQGGYEQYF,TGTGCCAGTAGTATAGTCGGGCAGGGGGGCTACGAGCAGTACTTC
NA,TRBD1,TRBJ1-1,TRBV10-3,CAIRGQGNTEAFF,TGTGCCATCCGCGGACAGGGGAACACTGAAGCTTTCTTT
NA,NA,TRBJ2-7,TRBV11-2,CASSKSTGQISSYEQYF,TGTGCCAGCAGCAAGAGCACTGGACAGATAAGCTCCTACGAGCAGTACTTC
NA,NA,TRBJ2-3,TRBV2,CASIRWVKQGSADTQYF,TGTGCCAGCATTCGGTGGGTTAAGCAGGGATCCGCAGATACGCAGTATTTT
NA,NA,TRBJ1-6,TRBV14,CASSQDSVRPTSSYNSPLHF,TGTGCCAGCAGCCAAGATTCCGTCAGACCCACTAGCTCCTATAATTCACCCCTCCACTTT
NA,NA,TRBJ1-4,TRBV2,CASRASESLWEKLFF,TGTGCCAGCAGGGCCTCGGAGAGCTTATGGGAAAAACTGTTTTTT
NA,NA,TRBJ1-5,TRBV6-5,CASQGRPWRNQPQHF,TGTGCCAGCCAGGGGCGACCGTGGCGCAATCAGCCCCAGCATTTT
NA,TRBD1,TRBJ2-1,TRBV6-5,CASSSSGGRLNEQFF,TGTGCCAGCAGTTCATCAGGGGGTCGCCTCAATGAGCAGTTCTTC
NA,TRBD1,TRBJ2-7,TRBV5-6,CASSPGQGSYEQYF,TGTGCCAGCAGTCCGGGACAGGGCTCCTACGAGCAGTACTTC
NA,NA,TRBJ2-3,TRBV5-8,CASRPRWGADTQYF,TGTGCCAGCAGACCCCGATGGGGGGCAGATACGCAGTATTTT
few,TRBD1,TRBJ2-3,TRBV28,CASSPPDRDTDTQYF,TGTGCCAGCAGTCCACCGGACAGGGACACAGATACGCAGTATTTT
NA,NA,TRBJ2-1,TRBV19,CASRRAGTGVGEQFF,TGTGCCAGTAGGAGGGCCGGGACTGGGGTTGGTGAGCAGTTCTTC
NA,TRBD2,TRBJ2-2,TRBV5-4,CASSLVRGRATGELFF,TGTGCCAGCAGCTTGGTAAGAGGGAGGGCCACCGGGGAGCTGTTTTTT
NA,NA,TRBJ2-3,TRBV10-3,CAISVEQGFIPDTQYF,TGTGCCATCAGCGTAGAACAGGGTTTTATCCCAGATACGCAGTATTTT
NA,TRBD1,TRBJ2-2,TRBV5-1,CASSLDRGDTGELFF,TGCGCCAGCAGCCTCGACAGGGGGGACACCGGGGAGCTGTTTTTT
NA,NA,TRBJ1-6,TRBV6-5,CATSGTFHLHF,TGTGCCACGTCCGGGACATTTCACCTCCACTTT
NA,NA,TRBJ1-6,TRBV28,CASDRSGNSPLHF,TGTGCCAGCGACAGGTCTGGGAATTCACCCCTCCACTTT
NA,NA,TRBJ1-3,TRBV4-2,CASSQMQGLGGNTIYF,TGTGCCAGCAGTCAAATGCAGGGGCTAGGTGGAAACACCATATATTTT
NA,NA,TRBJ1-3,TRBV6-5,CASSYEFGNTIYF,TGTGCCAGCAGTTACGAGTTCGGAAACACCATATATTTT
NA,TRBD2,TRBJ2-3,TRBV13,CASSLTAGGPSDTQYF,TGTGCCAGCAGCTTAACGGCGGGGGGGCCGTCAGATACGCAGTATTTT
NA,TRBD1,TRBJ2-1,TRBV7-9,CASGRQGGNEQFF,TGTGCCAGCGGGAGACAGGGTGGGAATGAGCAGTTCTTC
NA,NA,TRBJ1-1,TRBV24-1,CATSTGNTEAFF,TGTGCCACCAGTACAGGGAACACTGAAGCTTTCTTT
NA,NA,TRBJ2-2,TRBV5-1,CASSSGPYTGELFF,TGCGCCAGCAGCAGCGGGCCATACACCGGGGAGCTGTTTTTT
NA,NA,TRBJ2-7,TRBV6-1,CASSEASVLSFYEQYF,TGTGCCAGCAGTGAAGCGTCGGTCCTCTCTTTCTACGAGCAGTACTTC
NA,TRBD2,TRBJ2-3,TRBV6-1,CASSEVGLAVDTQYF,TGTGCCAGCAGTGAAGTGGGACTAGCGGTAGATACGCAGTATTTT
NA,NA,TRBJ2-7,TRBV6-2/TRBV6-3,CASSYGRRVGQYF,TGTGCCAGCAGTTACGGGCGAAGAGTTGGGCAGTACTTC
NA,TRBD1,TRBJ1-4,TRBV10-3,CAISPGQAEKLFF,TGTGCCATCAGTCCGGGACAGGCTGAAAAACTGTTTTTT
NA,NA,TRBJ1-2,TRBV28,CASKKPRGGRTYGYTF,TGTGCCAGCAAGAAACCTAGGGGGGGCCGTACCTATGGCTACACCTTC
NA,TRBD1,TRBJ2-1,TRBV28,CASRPGTGGAGQFF,TGTGCCAGCAGACCCGGGACAGGGGGCGCGGGGCAGTTCTTC
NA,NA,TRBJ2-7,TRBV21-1,CASSKGGNGAYEQYF,TGTGCCAGCAGCAAGGGGGGAAACGGAGCCTACGAGCAGTACTTC
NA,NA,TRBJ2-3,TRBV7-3,CASSRGDNTDTQYF,TGTGCCAGCAGCCGAGGGGACAACACAGATACGCAGTATTTT
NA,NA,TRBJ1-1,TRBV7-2,CASSLGQGAEAFF,TGTGCCAGCAGCTTAGGTCAGGGCGCTGAAGCTTTCTTT
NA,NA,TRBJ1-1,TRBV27,CASSLAGVTEAFF,TGTGCCAGCAGTTTAGCGGGGGTCACTGAAGCTTTCTTT
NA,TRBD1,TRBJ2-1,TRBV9,CASSVDPGQYNEQFF,TGTGCCAGCAGCGTGGATCCGGGACAGTACAATGAGCAGTTCTTC